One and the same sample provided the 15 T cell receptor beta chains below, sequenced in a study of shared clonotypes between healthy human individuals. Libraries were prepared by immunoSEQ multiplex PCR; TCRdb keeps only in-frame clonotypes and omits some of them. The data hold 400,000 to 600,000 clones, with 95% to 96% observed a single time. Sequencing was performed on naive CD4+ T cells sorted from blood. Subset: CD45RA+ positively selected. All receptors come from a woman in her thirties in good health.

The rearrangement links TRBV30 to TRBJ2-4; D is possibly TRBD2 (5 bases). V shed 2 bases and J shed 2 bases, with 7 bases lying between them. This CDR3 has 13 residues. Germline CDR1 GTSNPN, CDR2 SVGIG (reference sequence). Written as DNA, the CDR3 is TGTGCCTGGAGTCGGGAATCCAAAAACATTCAGTACTTC. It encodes CAWSRESKNIQYF.

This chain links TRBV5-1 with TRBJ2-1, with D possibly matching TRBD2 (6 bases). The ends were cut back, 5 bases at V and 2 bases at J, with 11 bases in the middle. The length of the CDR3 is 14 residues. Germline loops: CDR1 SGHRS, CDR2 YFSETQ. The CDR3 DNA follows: TGCGCCAGCAGTGGGGAGGTCACCTACAATGAGCAGTTCTTC. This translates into CASSGEVTYNEQFF.

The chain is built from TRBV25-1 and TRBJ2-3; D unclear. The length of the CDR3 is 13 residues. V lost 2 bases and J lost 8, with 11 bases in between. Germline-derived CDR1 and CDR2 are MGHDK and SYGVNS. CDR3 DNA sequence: TGTGCCAGCAGTGAAAGCTCGGCAGGTACGCAGTATTTT. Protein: CASSESSAGTQYF. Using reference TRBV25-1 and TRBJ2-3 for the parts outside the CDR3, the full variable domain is EADIYQTPRYLVIGTGKKITLECSQTMGHDKMYWYQQDPGMELHLIHYSYGVNSTEKGDLSSESTVSRIRTEHFPLTLESARPSHTSQYLCASSESSAGTQYFGPGTRLTVL.

CDR3 sequence (DNA): TGTGCCAGCAGTCTCGGGACAGGGGGCTACGAAAAACTGTTTTTT. Translated, it gives CASSLGTGGYEKLFF. This chain connects TRBV6-5 to TRBJ1-4, with TRBD1 matching 12 bases. There are 15 residues in the CDR3. The V gene's germline CDR1 is MNHEY and CDR2 SVGAGI. V shed 5 bases and J 8 bases; nucleotides not matched to a gene: 6.

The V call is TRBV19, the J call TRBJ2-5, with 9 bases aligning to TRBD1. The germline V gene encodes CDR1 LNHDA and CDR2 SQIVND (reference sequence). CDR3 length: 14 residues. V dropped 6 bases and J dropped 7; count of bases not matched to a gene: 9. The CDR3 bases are TGTGCCAGTAGCCATACAGGGGGCGAGGTGACCCAGTACTTC. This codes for CASSHTGGEVTQYF. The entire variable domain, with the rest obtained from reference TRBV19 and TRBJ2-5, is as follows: DGGITQSPKYLFRKEGQNVTLSCEQNLNHDAMYWYRQDPGQGLRLIYYSQIVNDFQKGDIAEGYSVSREKKESFPLTVTSAQKNPTAFYLCASSHTGGEVTQYFGPGTRLLVL.

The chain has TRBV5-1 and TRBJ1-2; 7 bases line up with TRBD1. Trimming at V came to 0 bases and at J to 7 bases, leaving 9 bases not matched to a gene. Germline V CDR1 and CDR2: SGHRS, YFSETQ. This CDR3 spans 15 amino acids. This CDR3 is CASSLEGAQLAGYTF. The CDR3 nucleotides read TGCGCCAGCAGCTTGGAGGGGGCACAGTTAGCTGGCTACACCTTC.

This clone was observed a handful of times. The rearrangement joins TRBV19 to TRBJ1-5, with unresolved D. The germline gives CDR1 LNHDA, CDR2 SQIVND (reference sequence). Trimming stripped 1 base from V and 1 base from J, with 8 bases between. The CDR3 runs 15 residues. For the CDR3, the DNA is TGTGCCAGTAGTATAGTAGGAAGCAGCAATCAGCCCCAGCATTTT. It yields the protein CASSIVGSSNQPQHF. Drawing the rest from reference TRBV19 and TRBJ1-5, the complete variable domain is DGGITQSPKYLFRKEGQNVTLSCEQNLNHDAMYWYRQDPGQGLRLIYYSQIVNDFQKGDIAEGYSVSREKKESFPLTVTSAQKNPTAFYLCASSIVGSSNQPQHFGDGTRLSIL.

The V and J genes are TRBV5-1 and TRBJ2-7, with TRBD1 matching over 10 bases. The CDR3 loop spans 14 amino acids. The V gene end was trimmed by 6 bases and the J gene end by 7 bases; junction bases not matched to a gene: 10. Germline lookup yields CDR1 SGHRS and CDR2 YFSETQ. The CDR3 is CASTIRQGAGEQYF. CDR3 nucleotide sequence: TGCGCCAGCACCATAAGACAGGGGGCTGGAGAGCAGTACTTC.

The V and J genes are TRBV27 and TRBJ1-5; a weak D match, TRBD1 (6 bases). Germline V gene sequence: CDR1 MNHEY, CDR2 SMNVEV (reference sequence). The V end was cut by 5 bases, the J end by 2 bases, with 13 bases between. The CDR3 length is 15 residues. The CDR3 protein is CASSQQGSGNQPQHF. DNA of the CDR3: TGTGCCAGCAGTCAACAGGGTTCTGGCAATCAGCCCCAGCATTTT.

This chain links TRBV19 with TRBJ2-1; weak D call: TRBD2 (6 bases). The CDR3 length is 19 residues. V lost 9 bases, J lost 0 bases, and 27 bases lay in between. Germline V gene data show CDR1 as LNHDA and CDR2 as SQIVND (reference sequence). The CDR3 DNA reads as TGTGCCAGCAGCAGGGTGGGAGGACTCCAAACGAGCTCCTACAATGAGCAGTTCTTC. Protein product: CASSRVGGLQTSSYNEQFF. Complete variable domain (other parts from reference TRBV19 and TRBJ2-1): DGGITQSPKYLFRKEGQNVTLSCEQNLNHDAMYWYRQDPGQGLRLIYYSQIVNDFQKGDIAEGYSVSREKKESFPLTVTSAQKNPTAFYLCASSRVGGLQTSSYNEQFFGPGTRLTVL.

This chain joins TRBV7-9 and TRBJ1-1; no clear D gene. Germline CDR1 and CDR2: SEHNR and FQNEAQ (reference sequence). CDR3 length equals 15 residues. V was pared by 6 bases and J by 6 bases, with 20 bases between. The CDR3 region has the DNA TGTGCCAGCAGTCCCTCGCCCGGCGCGACGGCTGAAGCTTTCTTT. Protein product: CASSPSPGATAEAFF.

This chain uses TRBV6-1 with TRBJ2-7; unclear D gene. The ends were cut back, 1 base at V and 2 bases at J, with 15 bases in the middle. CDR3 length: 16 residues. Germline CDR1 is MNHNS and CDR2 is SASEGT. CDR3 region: CASSEGSTPSTYEQYF. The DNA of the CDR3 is TGTGCCAGCAGTGAAGGATCAACACCCTCTACCTACGAGCAGTACTTC.

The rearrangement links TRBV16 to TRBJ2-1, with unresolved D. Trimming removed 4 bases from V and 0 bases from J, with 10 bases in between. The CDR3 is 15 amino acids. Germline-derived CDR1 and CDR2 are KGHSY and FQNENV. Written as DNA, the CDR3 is TGTGCCAGCAGCCGATCTAGGAGCTCCTACAATGAGCAGTTCTTC. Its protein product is CASSRSRSSYNEQFF.

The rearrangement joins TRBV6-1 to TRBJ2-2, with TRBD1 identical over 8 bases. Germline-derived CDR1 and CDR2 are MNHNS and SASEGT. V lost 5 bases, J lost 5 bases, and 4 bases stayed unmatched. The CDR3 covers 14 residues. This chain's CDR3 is CASSMDRATGELFF. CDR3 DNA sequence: TGTGCCAGCAGTATGGACAGGGCTACCGGGGAGCTGTTTTTT.

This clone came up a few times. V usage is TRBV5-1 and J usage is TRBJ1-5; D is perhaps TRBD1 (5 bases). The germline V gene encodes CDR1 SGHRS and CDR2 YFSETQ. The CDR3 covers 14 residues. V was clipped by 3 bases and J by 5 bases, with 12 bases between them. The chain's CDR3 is CASSSGTSDQPQHF. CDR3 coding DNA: TGCGCCAGCAGCTCGGGGACCTCCGATCAGCCCCAGCATTTT.